Presented here are 22 T cell receptor beta chains from one specimen sequenced in a study of blood T cell repertoires in COVID-19. Produced via immunoSEQ multiplex PCR; TCRdb's table is partial and in-frame only. This sample yields 70,000 to 95,000 clones, of which 85% to 90% are seen a single time; roughly 5% belongs to the top ten. The material sequenced was peripheral blood. These receptors were collected from a woman aged 80 or over with active COVID-19.

The chain joins TRBV15 to TRBJ2-1, with D perhaps matching TRBD1 (6 bases). The germline V gene has CDR1 LNHNV and CDR2 YYDKDF (reference sequence). The CDR3 has 14 amino acids. Between the trimmed V and J ends, which lost 0 bases and 6 bases, there was a span of 9 bases. This CDR3 is CATSRDHRANEQFF. CDR3 DNA: TGTGCCACCAGCAGAGATCACAGGGCCAATGAGCAGTTCTTC.

The genes are TRBV7-6 and TRBJ2-1; D might be TRBD1 (6 bases). V lost 0 bases to trimming and J lost 4 bases, with 10 bases between them. The germline gives CDR1 SGHVS, CDR2 FNYEAQ. The CDR3 has 15 residues. CDR3 residues: CASSLARDMYNEQFF. The CDR3 bases are TGTGCCAGCAGCTTAGCCCGGGACATGTACAATGAGCAGTTCTTC.

This chain links TRBV7-9 with TRBJ1-1; 11 bases line up with TRBD1. Germline CDR1 SEHNR, CDR2 FQNEAQ (reference sequence). The CDR3 has 16 residues. J was trimmed by 0 bases and V by 6 bases; bases with no gene match: 6. CDR3: CASSTGQGALNTEAFF. CDR3 DNA: TGTGCCAGCAGTACCGGACAGGGGGCTTTGAACACTGAAGCTTTCTTT.

V is TRBV19 and J is TRBJ2-3, with 9 bases lining up with TRBD2. Germline trimming cut 3 bases from V and 1 base from J; bases unmatched to any gene: 5. This CDR3 is 16 amino acids long. Germline loops: CDR1 LNHDA, CDR2 SQIVND (reference sequence). In nucleotides, the CDR3 is TGTGCCAGTAGTATCCCGGCGGGAGGGCGCACAGATACGCAGTATTTT. This sequence encodes CASSIPAGGRTDTQYF.

The chain is built from TRBV3-1 (or the pseudogene TRBV3-2) and TRBJ1-1, with 10 bases matching TRBD1. This CDR3 is built from 14 residues. The germline CDR1 and CDR2 sequences are LGHDT and YNNKEL (reference sequence). Trimming removed 6 bases from V and 5 bases from J; junction bases left unmatched: 6. CDR3 loop: CASRPGQGGTEAFF. The CDR3 region has the DNA TGTGCCAGCAGACCCGGACAGGGGGGAACTGAAGCTTTCTTT.

This clone was seen just once. J is TRBJ2-5 and V is TRBV28; D is perhaps TRBD1 (7 bases). The CDR3 runs to 15 residues. Trimming took off 7 bases at V and 2 bases at J, with 17 bases between the two ends. CDR1 and CDR2 from the germline V gene are MDHEN and SYDVKM. Here the CDR3 DNA reads TGTGCCAGCAAGGGACTTGACAGGGTTCAAGAGACCCAGTACTTC. Translated, it gives CASKGLDRVQETQYF. Using reference TRBV28 and TRBJ2-5 for the parts outside the CDR3, the full variable domain is DVKVTQSSRYLVKRTGEKVFLECVQDMDHENMFWYRQDPGLGLRLIYFSYDVKMKEKGDIPEGYSVSREKKERFSLILESASTNQTSMYLCASKGLDRVQETQYFGPGTRLLVL.

In its sample, this clone was seen a few times. The chain links TRBV6-5 to TRBJ1-3; D unclear. The CDR3 consists of 14 residues. Trimming shortened V by 3 bases and J by 4 bases, and 10 bases separated the two germline ends. Germline assignment: CDR1 MNHEY and CDR2 SVGAGI. For the CDR3, the DNA is TGTGCCAGCAGTTATGGAGGGTCCGGAAACACCATATATTTT. Amino acid sequence: CASSYGGSGNTIYF.

The chain recombines TRBV4-3 with TRBJ2-2; 10 bases map to TRBD2. CDR1 and CDR2 from the germline V gene are LGHNA and YSLEER. Trimming cost V 4 bases and J 3 bases; bases outside gene matches: 2. The CDR3 contains 15 residues. For the CDR3, the DNA is TGCGCCAGCAGCCTTGGGACTAGCGACACCGGGGAGCTGTTTTTT. It encodes CASSLGTSDTGELFF.

The chain has TRBV3-1 (or the pseudogene TRBV3-2) and TRBJ1-1; D gene unclear. Germline V CDR1 and CDR2: LGHDT, YNNKEL (reference sequence). The CDR3 runs 13 residues. The V end was cut by 4 bases, the J end by 1 base, with 7 bases between. DNA of the CDR3: TGTGCCAGCAGCCCGCGCAAGAACACTGAAGCTTTCTTT. This codes for CASSPRKNTEAFF.

This clone was counted a single time. This chain uses TRBV5-4 with TRBJ2-5; a possible D gene is TRBD2 (6 bases). CDR1 is SGHNT and CDR2 is YYREEE in the germline V gene (reference sequence). The CDR3 totals 15 residues. The V end was cut by 2 bases, the J end by 2 bases, with 13 bases between. The CDR3 is CASSLPSGPQETQYF. CDR3 sequence (DNA): TGTGCCAGCAGCTTACCCAGCGGGCCTCAAGAGACCCAGTACTTC.

The V and J genes are TRBV28 and TRBJ2-7, with D possibly being TRBD1 (6 bases). The germline CDR1 and CDR2 sequences are MDHEN and SYDVKM. The CDR3 extends over 17 amino acids. The V end lost 6 bases, the J end lost 2 bases, and 23 bases lay between the germline ends. The CDR3 region has the DNA TGTGCCAGCAGCAGTTTAGGGGGTACTGGGAGACCCTACGAGCAGTACTTC. Encoded protein: CASSSLGGTGRPYEQYF.

This chain joins TRBV27 and TRBJ2-5, with 7 nucleotides matching TRBD1. The CDR3 runs 15 residues. J lost 0 bases, V lost 5 bases, and 6 bases had no gene match. The germline CDR1 and CDR2 sequences are MNHEY and SMNVEV (reference sequence). As DNA, the CDR3 is TGTGCCAGCAGTGCCCTGACAGGGAACCAAGAGACCCAGTACTTC. Residues: CASSALTGNQETQYF.

The J gene is TRBJ1-4, the V gene TRBV19, with 8 bases matching TRBD1. CDR1 LNHDA and CDR2 SQIVND come from the germline V gene (reference sequence). CDR3 length: 14 residues. J lost 11 bases, V lost 4 bases, and 9 bases had no gene match. The CDR3 is CASSTDRVLKKLFF. In DNA form, the CDR3 reads TGTGCCAGTAGTACGGACAGGGTTCTGAAGAAACTGTTTTTT.

The gene calls are TRBV4-1 and TRBJ2-5, with 12 bases that match TRBD2. This CDR3 spans 15 amino acids. The J segment lost 3 bases and the V segment lost 5 bases, leaving 4 bases of the junction unmatched. Germline assignment: CDR1 MGHRA and CDR2 YSYEKL. DNA for the CDR3: TGCGCCAGCAGCGCTAGCGGGAGGGGCGAAGAGACCCAGTACTTC. Protein product: CASSASGRGEETQYF.

This clone has a single count. This sequence joins TRBV7-9 and TRBJ1-2, with a weak D call TRBD1 (5 bases). Germline loops: CDR1 SEHNR, CDR2 FQNEAQ (reference sequence). The V end lost 1 base, the J end lost 4 bases, and 13 bases lay between the germline ends. This CDR3 region has 15 residues. The CDR3 is CASSLVQGGSYGYTF. In DNA form, the CDR3 reads TGTGCCAGCAGCTTAGTCCAGGGTGGGTCCTATGGCTACACCTTC.

This chain uses TRBV18 with TRBJ2-7, with TRBD1 identical over 9 bases. V lost 3 bases, J lost 2 bases, and 2 bases stayed unmatched. Germline assignment: CDR1 KGHSH and CDR2 LQKENI. This CDR3 is built from 14 residues. CDR3 sequence: CASSPRDRAYEQYF. The CDR3 nucleotides are TGTGCCAGCTCACCCCGGGACAGGGCCTACGAGCAGTACTTC.

CDR3 sequence: CASSDNPGTSGSYEQYF. CDR3 nucleotides: TGTGCCAGCAGTGACAACCCTGGGACTAGCGGGAGCTACGAGCAGTACTTC. The V and J genes are TRBV25-1 and TRBJ2-7; 14 bases are a match to TRBD2. Germline CDR1 MGHDK, CDR2 SYGVNS. This CDR3 is built from 17 residues. The junction had 7 bases not matched to a gene; V was cut back by 3 bases and J by 3 bases.

The rearrangement uses TRBV2 and TRBJ1-1; D is unclear. Germline V gives CDR1 SNHLY, CDR2 FYNNEI. V was trimmed by 7 bases and J by 0 bases, leaving 9 bases between them. The CDR3 extends over 13 amino acids. CDR3 DNA sequence: TGTGCCAGCATTCGGGAGATGAACACTGAAGCTTTCTTT. As protein: CASIREMNTEAFF.

The chain recombines TRBV6-1 with TRBJ2-3; no clear D. Trimming took off 2 bases at V and 5 bases at J, with 8 bases between the two ends. The CDR3 covers 13 residues. Germline V gives CDR1 MNHNS, CDR2 SASEGT. The CDR3 region has the DNA TGTGCCAGCAGTGAATTCCGCGGAGATACGCAGTATTTT. It encodes CASSEFRGDTQYF.

In the case of this clone: The germline gene is not matched at one end of the junction; a read error may be the cause. The chain couples TRBV9 to TRBJ2-2; D remains unclear. Germline CDR1 reads SGDLS; CDR2 reads YYNGEE. This CDR3 comprises 16 residues. The CDR3 protein is CASSVGPSSRSGELFF. CDR3 sequence (DNA): TGTGCCAGCAGTGTAGGTCCCTCCTCCCGGTCCGGGGAGCTGTTTTTT.

The chain employs TRBV28 and TRBJ2-7; 13 bases fit TRBD2. CDR3 length: 16 residues. The V and J ends lost 4 bases and 2 bases, in that order; junction bases with no gene match: 5. Germline V gene lookup returns CDR1 MDHEN and CDR2 SYDVKM. Here the CDR3 DNA reads TGTGCCAGCAGTTCCCCCGGACTAGCGGGAGCCTACGAGCAGTACTTC. Protein product: CASSSPGLAGAYEQYF.

The chain links TRBV5-1 to TRBJ2-7; TRBD1 aligns across 8 bases. With V trimmed by 2 bases and J by 1 base, 14 bases remained unmatched. The germline gives CDR1 SGHRS, CDR2 YFSETQ. The CDR3 spans 18 residues. The CDR3 loop reads CASSLRDRGRSLSYEQYF. The DNA of the CDR3 is TGCGCCAGCAGCTTAAGAGACAGGGGACGCTCGTTGTCCTACGAGCAGTACTTC. Variable domain in full (rest from reference TRBV5-1 and TRBJ2-7): KAGVTQTPRYLIKTRGQQVTLSCSPISGHRSVSWYQQTPGQGLQFLFEYFSETQRNKGNFPGRFSGRQFSNSRSEMNVSTLELGDSALYLCASSLRDRGRSLSYEQYFGPGTRLTVT.